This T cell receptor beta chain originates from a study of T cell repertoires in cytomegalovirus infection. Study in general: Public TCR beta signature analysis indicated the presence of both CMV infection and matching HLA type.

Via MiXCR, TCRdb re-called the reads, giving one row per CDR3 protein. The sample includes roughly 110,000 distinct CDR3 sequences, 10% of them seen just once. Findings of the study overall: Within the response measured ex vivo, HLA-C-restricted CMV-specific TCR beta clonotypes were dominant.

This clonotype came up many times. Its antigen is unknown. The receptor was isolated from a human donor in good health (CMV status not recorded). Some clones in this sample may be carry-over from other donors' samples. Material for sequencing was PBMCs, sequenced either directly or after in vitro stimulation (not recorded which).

In DNA form, the CDR3 reads TGTGCCAGCAGCTTCAGACAGGACTACTCCCCTACCGAGCAGTACTTC. Amino acid sequence: CASSFRQDYSPTEQYF. The chain uses TRBV11-2 and TRBJ2-7; D possibly uses TRBD1 or TRBD2 (6 bases each). This CDR3 contains 16 residues. Germline-derived CDR1 and CDR2 are SGHAT and FQNNGV. The V end was cut by 3 bases, the J end by 6 bases, with 21 bases between.